This entry lists 14 T cell receptor beta chains sequenced from one sample in a study of T-cell memory formation after mild COVID-19. One entry per CDR3 protein, called by TCRdb with MiXCR from the 5' RACE reads. The sample holds some 600,000 distinct CDR3 sequences, around 16% seen once. Sequences were obtained from PBMCs or a T cell subset sorted from them (not recorded which). The source is an adult woman who had mild COVID-19 (a few samples of this study predate the infection). Cell type and time point are not known.

This chain joins TRBV4-3 and TRBJ2-1, with 12 bases identical to TRBD2. This CDR3 region has 21 residues. CDR1 is LGHNA, CDR2 YSLEER, per germline. Trimming at V came to 0 bases and at J to 5 bases, leaving 17 bases not matched to a gene. CDR3 amino acids: CASSQDHYSARTSGTDNEQFF. For the CDR3, the DNA is TGCGCCAGCAGCCAAGATCACTATTCGGCCAGGACTAGCGGGACTGACAATGAGCAGTTCTTC.

V is TRBV30 and J is TRBJ1-1, with 7 bases aligning to TRBD1. Germline CDR1 is GTSNPN and CDR2 is SVGIG (reference sequence). CDR3 size: 15 residues. The trim removed 2 bases at V and 1 base at J, leaving 7 bases unmatched. This CDR3 is CAWSPRGGRNTEAFF. In nucleotides, the CDR3 is TGTGCCTGGAGTCCCAGGGGGGGCAGGAACACTGAAGCTTTCTTT.

The rearrangement joins TRBV15 to TRBJ1-5; the D gene is possibly TRBD1 (5 bases). Germline loops: CDR1 LNHNV, CDR2 YYDKDF (reference sequence). The CDR3 is made up of 15 amino acids. V was trimmed by 3 bases and J by 7 bases, leaving 16 bases between them. The DNA for the CDR3 is TGTGCCACCAGCAGTAATCCAGGGTATGGGCAGCCCCAGCATTTT. As protein: CATSSNPGYGQPQHF. The variable domain in full, with the rest retrieved from reference TRBV15 and TRBJ1-5, is DAMVIQNPRYQVTQFGKPVTLSCSQTLNHNVMYWYQQKSSQAPKLLFHYYDKDFNNEADTPDNFQSRRPNTSFCFLDIRSPGLGDTAMYLCATSSNPGYGQPQHFGDGTRLSIL.

The chain uses TRBV16 and TRBJ2-7, with unresolved D. The V end lost 5 bases, the J end lost 7 bases, and 9 bases lay between the germline ends. The CDR3 extends over 11 amino acids. CDR1 is KGHSY and CDR2 is FQNENV in the germline V gene. The CDR3 DNA sequence: TGTGCCAGCAGCGACAACGTAGAGCAGTACTTC. This codes for CASSDNVEQYF.

At least ten counts were recorded for this clonotype. This CDR3 is CATSDPGTGGYNEQFF. CDR3 sequence (DNA): TGTGCCACCAGTGATCCCGGGACAGGGGGATACAATGAGCAGTTCTTC. This chain uses TRBV24-1 with TRBJ2-1; 11 bases are shared with TRBD1. Germline V gene sequence: CDR1 KGHDR, CDR2 SFDVKD. The CDR3 contains 16 residues. Losses at the gene ends were 3 bases for V and 4 bases for J; bases not matched to a gene: 4.

This clonotype was observed a few times. The genes are TRBV7-2 and TRBJ1-4; TRBD1 might be the D (5 bases). V was cut by 1 base and J by 5 bases, with 11 bases left in between. Per the germline V gene, CDR1 is SGHTA and CDR2 is FQGNSA. This CDR3 is 15 amino acids long. CDR3 in amino acids: CASSLGGVSNEKLFF. The CDR3 coding sequence is TGTGCCAGCAGCTTAGGAGGGGTCAGCAATGAAAAACTGTTTTTT. Full variable domain (outside the CDR3, taken from reference TRBV7-2 and TRBJ1-4): GAGVSQSPSNKVTEKGKDVELRCDPISGHTALYWYRQSLGQGLEFLIYFQGNSAPDKSGLPSDRFSAERTGGSVSTLTIQRTQQEDSAVYLCASSLGGVSNEKLFFGSGTQLSVL.

This chain connects TRBV4-1 to TRBJ2-5; perhaps TRBD2 as D (5 bases). Trimming took 0 bases from V and 4 from J, leaving 15 bases between them. Germline loops: CDR1 MGHRA, CDR2 YSYEKL. This CDR3 is built from 16 residues. The CDR3 sequence: CASSQDLSRGRETQYF. CDR3 coding DNA: TGCGCCAGCAGCCAAGATCTCTCCCGGGGTAGAGAGACCCAGTACTTC.

The CDR3 region has the DNA TGCAGTGCTAGGTTTAGGAGTTGGGGGGCCGGGGAGCTGTTTTTT. Translated: CSARFRSWGAGELFF. The V and J genes are TRBV20-1 and TRBJ2-2; D is perhaps TRBD2 (6 bases). With 3 bases removed from V and 6 bases from J, the gap between germline ends came to 17 bases. This CDR3 has 15 amino acids. CDR1 DFQATT and CDR2 SNEGSKA come from the germline V gene (reference sequence).

The gene calls are TRBV5-6 and TRBJ2-1; 7 bases are shared with TRBD2. CDR1 is SGHDT, CDR2 YYEEEE, per germline. The length of the CDR3 is 15 residues. After removal of 5 bases from V and 3 bases from J, the junction contained 8 bases not matched to a gene. CDR3 nucleotides: TGTGCCAGCAGGCCCCTAGCGGATAGCTACAATGAGCAGTTCTTC. As protein: CASRPLADSYNEQFF. Variable domain in full (rest from reference TRBV5-6 and TRBJ2-1): DAGVTQSPTHLIKTRGQQVTLRCSPKSGHDTVSWYQQALGQGPQFIFQYYEEEERQRGNFPDRFSGHQFPNYSSELNVNALLLGDSALYLCASRPLADSYNEQFFGPGTRLTVL.

The CDR3 DNA follows: TGTGCCAGCAGGATACGACAGGGATCTGAAGCTTTCTTT. Amino acid sequence: CASRIRQGSEAFF. This chain links TRBV3-1 with TRBJ1-1; TRBD1 matches at 7 bases. After removal of 6 bases from V and 6 bases from J, the junction contained 7 bases not matched to a gene. This CDR3 spans 13 amino acids. The germline V gene has CDR1 LGHDT and CDR2 YNNKEL (reference sequence).

A few counts support this clonotype. CDR3 residues: CASSWTLGGQPQHF. DNA of the CDR3: TGTGCCAGCTCCTGGACACTCGGCGGTCAGCCCCAGCATTTT. This rearrangement joins TRBV19 to TRBJ1-5; TRBD1 might be the D (5 bases). CDR1 is LNHDA, CDR2 SQIVND, per germline (reference sequence). Trimming removed 9 bases at V and 6 bases at J, with 18 bases between. CDR3 length equals 14 residues.

This rearrangement joins TRBV5-1 to TRBJ1-1, with 7 bases matching TRBD1. The CDR3 sequence is 15 residues long. Germline V lookup: CDR1 SGHRS, CDR2 YFSETQ. The trim removed 2 bases at V and 0 bases at J, leaving 4 bases unmatched. The DNA for the CDR3 is TGCGCCAGCAGCTTTACCGGGACAGTGAACACTGAAGCTTTCTTT. It specifies CASSFTGTVNTEAFF.

This clonotype was observed a handful of times. The J gene is TRBJ2-2, the V gene TRBV3-1; TRBD2 aligns across 12 bases. CDR3 size: 17 residues. CDR1 LGHDT and CDR2 YNNKEL come from the germline V gene (reference sequence). The trim removed 8 bases at V and 0 bases at J, leaving 7 bases unmatched. The CDR3 DNA reads as TGTGCCAGCCGCGGACTAGCGGGGACCTCGAACACCGGGGAGCTGTTTTTT. Encoded protein: CASRGLAGTSNTGELFF.

V usage is TRBV18 and J usage is TRBJ2-3; the match to TRBD2 covers 7 bases. With V trimmed by 0 bases and J by 2 bases, 5 bases remained unmatched. Germline V CDR1 and CDR2: KGHSH, LQKENI. This CDR3 comprises 16 residues. The CDR3 here is CASSPPASGYTDTQYF. The CDR3, as DNA: TGTGCCAGCTCACCACCGGCTAGCGGATACACAGATACGCAGTATTTT.